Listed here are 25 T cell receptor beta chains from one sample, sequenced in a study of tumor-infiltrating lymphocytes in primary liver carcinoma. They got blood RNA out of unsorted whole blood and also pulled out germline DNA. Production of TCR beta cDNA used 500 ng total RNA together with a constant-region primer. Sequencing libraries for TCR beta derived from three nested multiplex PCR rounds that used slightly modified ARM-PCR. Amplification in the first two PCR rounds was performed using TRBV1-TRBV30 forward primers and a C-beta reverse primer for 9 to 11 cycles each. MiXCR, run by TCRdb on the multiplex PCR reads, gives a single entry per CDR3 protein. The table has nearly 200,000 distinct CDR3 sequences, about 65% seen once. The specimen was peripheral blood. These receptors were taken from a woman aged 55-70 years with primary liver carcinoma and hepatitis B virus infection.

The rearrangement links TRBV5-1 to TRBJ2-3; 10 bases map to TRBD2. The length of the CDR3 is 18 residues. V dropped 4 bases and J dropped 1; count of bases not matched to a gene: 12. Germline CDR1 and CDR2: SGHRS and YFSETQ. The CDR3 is CASSPSLTSGAGTDTQYF. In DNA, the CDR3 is TGCGCCAGCAGCCCGTCTTTAACTAGCGGGGCTGGCACAGATACGCAGTATTTT.

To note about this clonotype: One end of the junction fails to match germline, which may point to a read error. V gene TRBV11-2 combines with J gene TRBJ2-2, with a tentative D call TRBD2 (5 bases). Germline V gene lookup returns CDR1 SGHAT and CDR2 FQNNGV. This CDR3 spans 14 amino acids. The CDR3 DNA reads TGTGCCAGCAGCATAGAAGTTTTCACCGGGGAGCTATTTTTT. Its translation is CASSIEVFTGELFF.

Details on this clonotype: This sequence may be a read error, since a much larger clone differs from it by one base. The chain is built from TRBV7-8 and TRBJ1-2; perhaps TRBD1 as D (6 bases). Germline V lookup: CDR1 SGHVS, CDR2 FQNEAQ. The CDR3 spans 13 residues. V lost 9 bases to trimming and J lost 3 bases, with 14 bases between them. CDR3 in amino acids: CARSPAGDYGYTF. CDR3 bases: TGTGCCAGGAGCCCGGCAGGGGACTATGGCTACACCTTC.

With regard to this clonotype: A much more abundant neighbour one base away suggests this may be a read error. CDR3 in DNA: TGTGCTAGTGGCACTGGGGCGGCGCCAGGCTACACCTTC. As protein: CASGTGAAPGYTF. The rearrangement uses TRBV12-5 and TRBJ1-2; D may be TRBD1 (5 bases). Trimming left V 6 bases short and J 8 bases short, with 16 bases between. CDR1 and CDR2 from the germline V gene are LGHNT and FRNRAP. The CDR3 is 13 amino acids.

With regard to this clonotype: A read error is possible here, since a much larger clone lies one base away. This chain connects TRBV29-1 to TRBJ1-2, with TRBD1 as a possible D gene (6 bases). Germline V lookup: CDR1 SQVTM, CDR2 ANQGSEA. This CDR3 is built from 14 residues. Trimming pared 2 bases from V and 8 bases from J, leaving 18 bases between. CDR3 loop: CSVERPHRVMGYTF. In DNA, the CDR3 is TGCAGCGTTGAAAGGCCCCACAGGGTCATGGGCTACACCTTC. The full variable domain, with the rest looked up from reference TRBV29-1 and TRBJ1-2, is SAVISQKPSRDICQRGTSLTIQCQVDSQVTMMFWYRQQPGQSLTLIATANQGSEATYESGFVIDKFPISRPNLTFSTLTVSNMSPEDSSIYLCSVERPHRVMGYTFGSGTRLTVV.

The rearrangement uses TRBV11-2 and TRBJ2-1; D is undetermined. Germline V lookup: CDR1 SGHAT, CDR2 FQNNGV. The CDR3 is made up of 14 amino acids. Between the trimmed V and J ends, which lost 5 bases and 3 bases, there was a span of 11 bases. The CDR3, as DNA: TGTGCCAGCAGCAATACTTGCGACTACAATGAGCAGTTCTTC. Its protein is CASSNTCDYNEQFF. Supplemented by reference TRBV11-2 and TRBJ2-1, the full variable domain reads EAGVAQSPRYKIIEKRQSVAFWCNPISGHATLYWYQQILGQGPKLLIQFQNNGVVDDSQLPKDRFSAERLKGVDSTLKIQPAKLEDSAVYLCASSNTCDYNEQFFGPGTRLTVL.

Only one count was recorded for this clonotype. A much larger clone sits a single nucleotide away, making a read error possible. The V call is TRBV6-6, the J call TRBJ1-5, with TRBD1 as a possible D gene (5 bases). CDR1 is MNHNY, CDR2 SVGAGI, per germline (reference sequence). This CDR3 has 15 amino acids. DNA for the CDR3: TGTGCCACCAGTTACTCGTCGGGGCGCAATCAGCCCCAGCATTTT. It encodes CATSYSSGRNQPQHF.

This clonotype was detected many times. CDR3 in DNA: TGCGCCAGCAGCCAATCCTGGGGACAGGGACAGCCCCAGCATTTT. Its translation: CASSQSWGQGQPQHF. The gene calls are TRBV4-1 and TRBJ1-5, with TRBD1 identical over 9 bases. Germline V gene data show CDR1 as MGHRA and CDR2 as YSYEKL. V gave up 2 bases and J gave up 7 bases; unmatched junction bases: 6. CDR3 length: 15 residues.

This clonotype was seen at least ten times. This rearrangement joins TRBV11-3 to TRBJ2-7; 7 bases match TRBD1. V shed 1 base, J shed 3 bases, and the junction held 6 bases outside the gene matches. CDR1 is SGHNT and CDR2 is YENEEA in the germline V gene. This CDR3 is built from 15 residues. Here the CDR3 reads CASSLVGTANYEQYF. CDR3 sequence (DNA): TGTGCCAGCAGCTTAGTTGGGACAGCCAACTACGAGCAGTACTTC. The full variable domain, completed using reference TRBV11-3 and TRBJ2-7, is EAGVVQSPRYKIIEKKQPVAFWCNPISGHNTLYWYLQNLGQGPELLIRYENEEAVDDSQLPKDRFSAERLKGVDSTLKIQPAELGDSAVYLCASSLVGTANYEQYFGPGTRLTVT.

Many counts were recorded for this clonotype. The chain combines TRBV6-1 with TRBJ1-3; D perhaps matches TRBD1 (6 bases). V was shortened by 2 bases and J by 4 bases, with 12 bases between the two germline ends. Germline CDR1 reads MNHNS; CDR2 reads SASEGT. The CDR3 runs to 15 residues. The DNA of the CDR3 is TGTGCCAGCAGTGAAATGTGGGGGCTCGGAAACACCATATATTTT. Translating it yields CASSEMWGLGNTIYF.

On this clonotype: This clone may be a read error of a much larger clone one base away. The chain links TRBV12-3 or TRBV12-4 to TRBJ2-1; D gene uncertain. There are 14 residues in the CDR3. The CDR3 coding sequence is TGTGCCAGCAGTTTGTCAGTTCCCGTGAATGAGCAGTCCTTC. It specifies CASSLSVPVNEQSF.

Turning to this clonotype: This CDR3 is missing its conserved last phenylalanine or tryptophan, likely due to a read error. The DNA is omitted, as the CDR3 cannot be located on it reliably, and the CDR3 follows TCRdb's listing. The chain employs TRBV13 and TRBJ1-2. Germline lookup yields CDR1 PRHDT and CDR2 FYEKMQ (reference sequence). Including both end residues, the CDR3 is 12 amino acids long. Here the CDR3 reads CASSYGPSRSII.

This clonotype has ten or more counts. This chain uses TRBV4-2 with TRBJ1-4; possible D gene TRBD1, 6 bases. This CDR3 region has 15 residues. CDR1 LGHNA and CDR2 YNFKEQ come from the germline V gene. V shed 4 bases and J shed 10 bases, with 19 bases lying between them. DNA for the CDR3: TGTGCCAGCAGCCTTTACGGGGGGGCAGTCGGAAAACTGTTTTTT. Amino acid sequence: CASSLYGGAVGKLFF.

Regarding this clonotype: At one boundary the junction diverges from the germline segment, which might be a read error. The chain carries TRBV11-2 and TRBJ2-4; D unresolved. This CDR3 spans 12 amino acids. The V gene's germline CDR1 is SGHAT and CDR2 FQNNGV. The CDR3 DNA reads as TGTGCCAGCAACTTAGCAGTAAACATTCAGTACTTC. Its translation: CASNLAVNIQYF. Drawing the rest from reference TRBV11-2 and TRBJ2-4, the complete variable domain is EAGVAQSPRYKIIEKRQSVAFWCNPISGHATLYWYQQILGQGPKLLIQFQNNGVVDDSQLPKDRFSAERLKGVDSTLKIQPAKLEDSAVYLCASNLAVNIQYFGAGTRLSVL.

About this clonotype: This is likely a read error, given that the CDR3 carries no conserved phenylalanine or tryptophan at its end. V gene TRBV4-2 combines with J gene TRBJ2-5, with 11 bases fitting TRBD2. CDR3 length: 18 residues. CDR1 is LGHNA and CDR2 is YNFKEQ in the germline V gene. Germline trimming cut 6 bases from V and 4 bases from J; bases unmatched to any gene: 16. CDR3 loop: CASSDPTSGIGWGETQYI. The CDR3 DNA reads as TGTGCCAGCAGTGACCCGACTAGCGGGATAGGTTGGGGAGAGACCCAGTACATC.

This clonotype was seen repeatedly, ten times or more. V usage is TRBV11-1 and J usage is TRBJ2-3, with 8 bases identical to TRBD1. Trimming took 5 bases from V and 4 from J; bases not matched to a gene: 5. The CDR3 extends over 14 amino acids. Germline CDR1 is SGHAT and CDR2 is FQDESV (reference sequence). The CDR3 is CASSLDRGADTQYF. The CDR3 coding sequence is TGTGCCAGCAGCCTAGACAGGGGCGCAGATACGCAGTATTTT.

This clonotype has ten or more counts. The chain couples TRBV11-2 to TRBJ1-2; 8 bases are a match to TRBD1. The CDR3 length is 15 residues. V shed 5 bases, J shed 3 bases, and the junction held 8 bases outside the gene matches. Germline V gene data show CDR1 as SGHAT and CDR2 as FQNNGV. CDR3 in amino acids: CASSHTGGRDYGYTF. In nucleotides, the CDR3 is TGTGCCAGCAGCCACACAGGGGGGCGAGACTATGGCTACACCTTC.

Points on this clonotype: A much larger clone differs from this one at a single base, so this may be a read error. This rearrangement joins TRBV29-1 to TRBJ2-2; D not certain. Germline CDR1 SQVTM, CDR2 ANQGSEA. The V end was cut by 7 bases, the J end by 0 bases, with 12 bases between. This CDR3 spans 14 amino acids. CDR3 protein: CSAPPNANTGELFF. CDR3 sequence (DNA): TGCAGCGCGCCCCCGAATGCGAACACCGGGGAGCTGTTTTTT.

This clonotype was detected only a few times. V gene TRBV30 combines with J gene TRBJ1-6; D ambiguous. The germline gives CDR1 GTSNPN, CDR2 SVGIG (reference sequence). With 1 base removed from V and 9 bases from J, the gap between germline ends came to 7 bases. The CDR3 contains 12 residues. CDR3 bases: TGTGCCTGGAGTGCTGTGGGTTCACCCCTCCACTTT. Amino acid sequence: CAWSAVGSPLHF.

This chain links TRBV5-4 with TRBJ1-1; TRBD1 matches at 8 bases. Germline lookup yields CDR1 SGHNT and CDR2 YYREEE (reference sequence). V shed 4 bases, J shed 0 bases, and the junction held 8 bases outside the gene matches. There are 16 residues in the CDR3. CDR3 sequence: CASSPRTGLVNTEAFF. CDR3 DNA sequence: TGTGCCAGCAGCCCCCGGACAGGGTTGGTGAACACTGAAGCTTTCTTT.

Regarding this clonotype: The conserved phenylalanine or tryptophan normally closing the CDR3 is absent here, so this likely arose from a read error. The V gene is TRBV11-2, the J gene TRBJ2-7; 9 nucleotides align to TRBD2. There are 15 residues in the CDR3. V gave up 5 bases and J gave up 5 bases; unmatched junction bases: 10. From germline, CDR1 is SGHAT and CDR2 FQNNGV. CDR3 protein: CASSPLAGAQDEQYS. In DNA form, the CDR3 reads TGTGCCAGCAGCCCTTTAGCGGGGGCGCAGGACGAGCAGTACTCC.

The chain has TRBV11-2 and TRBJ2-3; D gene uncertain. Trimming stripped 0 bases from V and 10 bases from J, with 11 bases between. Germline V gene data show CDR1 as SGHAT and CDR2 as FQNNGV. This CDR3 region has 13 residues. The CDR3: CASSLDREDAQYF. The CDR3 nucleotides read TGTGCCAGCAGCTTAGATCGTGAGGATGCGCAGTATTTT.

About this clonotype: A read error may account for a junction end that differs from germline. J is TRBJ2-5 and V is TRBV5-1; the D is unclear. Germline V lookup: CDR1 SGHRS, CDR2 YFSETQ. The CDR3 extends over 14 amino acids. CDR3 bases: TGCGCCAGCAGCCTGGGAACATACCAAGAGACCCACTACTTC. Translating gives CASSLGTYQETHYF.

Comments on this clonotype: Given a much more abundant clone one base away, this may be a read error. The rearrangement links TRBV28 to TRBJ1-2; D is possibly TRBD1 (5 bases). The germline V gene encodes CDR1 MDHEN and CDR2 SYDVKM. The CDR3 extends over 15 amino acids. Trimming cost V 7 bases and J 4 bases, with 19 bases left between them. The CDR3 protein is CASNLGPGPIYGYTF. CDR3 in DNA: TGTGCCAGCAATTTGGGGCCCGGACCCATCTATGGCTACACCTTC.

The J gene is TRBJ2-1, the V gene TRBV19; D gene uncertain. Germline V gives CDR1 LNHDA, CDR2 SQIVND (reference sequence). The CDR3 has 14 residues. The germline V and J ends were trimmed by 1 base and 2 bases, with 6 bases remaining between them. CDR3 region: CASSIGQTYNEQFF. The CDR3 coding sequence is TGTGCCAGTAGTATAGGGCAAACCTACAATGAGCAGTTCTTC.